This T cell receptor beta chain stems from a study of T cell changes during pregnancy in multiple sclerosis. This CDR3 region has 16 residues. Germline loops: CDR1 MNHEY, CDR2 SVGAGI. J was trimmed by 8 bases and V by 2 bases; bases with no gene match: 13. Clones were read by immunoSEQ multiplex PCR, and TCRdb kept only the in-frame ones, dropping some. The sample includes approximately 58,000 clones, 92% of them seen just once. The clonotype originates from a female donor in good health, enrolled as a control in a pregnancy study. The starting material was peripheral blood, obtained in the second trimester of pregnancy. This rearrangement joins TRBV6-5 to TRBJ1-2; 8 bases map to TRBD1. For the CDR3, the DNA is TGTGCCAGCAGTTACACCGGACAGGGAGGGGGATACGGCTACACCTTC. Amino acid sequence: CASSYTGQGGGYGYTF.